These 5 T cell receptor beta chains were sequenced from one sample in a study of blood T cell repertoires in COVID-19. This table comes from immunoSEQ multiplex PCR, and its TCRdb copy is limited to in-frame clones, with some not included. Of around 160,000 clones in the sample, 80% to 90% were seen once. The sample taken for sequencing was peripheral blood. The receptors derive from a man in his sixties with acute or convalescent COVID-19.

This chain links TRBV5-1 with TRBJ2-7; D gene unclear. In germline, CDR1 is SGHRS, CDR2 YFSETQ. V dropped 0 bases and J dropped 6 bases, with 4 bases sitting between them. CDR3 length equals 11 residues. The CDR3 is CASSLDGEQYF. CDR3 bases: TGCGCCAGCAGCTTGGACGGCGAGCAGTACTTC.

CDR3 DNA: TGTGCCAGCTCACCTCCTGTGAACACTGAAGCTTTCTTT. Encoded protein: CASSPPVNTEAFF. The chain links TRBV18 to TRBJ1-1; D is unresolved. The CDR3 consists of 13 residues. V dropped 3 bases and J dropped 0 bases, with 5 bases sitting between them. The germline gives CDR1 KGHSH, CDR2 LQKENI.

The chain combines TRBV21-1 with TRBJ1-1; the table's D gene call, TRBD1, was not cross checked with the DNA. TRBV21-1 is labeled a pseudogene. This CDR3 has 14 amino acids. This chain's CDR3 is CASRVGGAHTEAFF. In DNA, the CDR3 is TGTGCCAGCAGAGTAGGGGGAGCTCACACTGAAGCTTTCTTT.

Remarks on this clone: This CDR3 is also generated by other DNA sequences in the sample. V usage is TRBV27 and J usage is TRBJ1-2, with 8 bases identical to TRBD1. In germline, CDR1 is MNHEY, CDR2 SMNVEV (reference sequence). V dropped 4 bases and J dropped 4; count of bases not matched to a gene: 5. This CDR3 has 14 residues. CDR3 sequence (DNA): TGTGCCAGCAGTTCCTCGGACAGGGTCTATGGCTACACCTTC. It is translated as CASSSSDRVYGYTF.

J is TRBJ2-5 and V is TRBV24-1, with a tentative D call TRBD2 (5 bases). Germline-derived CDR1 and CDR2 are KGHDR and SFDVKD. The CDR3 contains 13 residues. Trimming pared 7 bases from V and 4 bases from J, leaving 12 bases between. This CDR3 reads CATREEGGETQYF. The CDR3 nucleotides are TGTGCCACCAGGGAAGAAGGAGGAGAGACCCAGTACTTC.